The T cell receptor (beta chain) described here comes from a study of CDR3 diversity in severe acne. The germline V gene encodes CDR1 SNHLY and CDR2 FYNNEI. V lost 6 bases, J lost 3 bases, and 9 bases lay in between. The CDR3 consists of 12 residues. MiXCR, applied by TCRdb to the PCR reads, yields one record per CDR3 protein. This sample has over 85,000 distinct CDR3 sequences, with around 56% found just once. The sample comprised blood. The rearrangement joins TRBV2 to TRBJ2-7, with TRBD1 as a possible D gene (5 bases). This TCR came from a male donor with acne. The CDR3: CASRDIGYEQYF. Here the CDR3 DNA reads TGTGCCAGCAGGGACATTGGCTACGAGCAGTACTTC.